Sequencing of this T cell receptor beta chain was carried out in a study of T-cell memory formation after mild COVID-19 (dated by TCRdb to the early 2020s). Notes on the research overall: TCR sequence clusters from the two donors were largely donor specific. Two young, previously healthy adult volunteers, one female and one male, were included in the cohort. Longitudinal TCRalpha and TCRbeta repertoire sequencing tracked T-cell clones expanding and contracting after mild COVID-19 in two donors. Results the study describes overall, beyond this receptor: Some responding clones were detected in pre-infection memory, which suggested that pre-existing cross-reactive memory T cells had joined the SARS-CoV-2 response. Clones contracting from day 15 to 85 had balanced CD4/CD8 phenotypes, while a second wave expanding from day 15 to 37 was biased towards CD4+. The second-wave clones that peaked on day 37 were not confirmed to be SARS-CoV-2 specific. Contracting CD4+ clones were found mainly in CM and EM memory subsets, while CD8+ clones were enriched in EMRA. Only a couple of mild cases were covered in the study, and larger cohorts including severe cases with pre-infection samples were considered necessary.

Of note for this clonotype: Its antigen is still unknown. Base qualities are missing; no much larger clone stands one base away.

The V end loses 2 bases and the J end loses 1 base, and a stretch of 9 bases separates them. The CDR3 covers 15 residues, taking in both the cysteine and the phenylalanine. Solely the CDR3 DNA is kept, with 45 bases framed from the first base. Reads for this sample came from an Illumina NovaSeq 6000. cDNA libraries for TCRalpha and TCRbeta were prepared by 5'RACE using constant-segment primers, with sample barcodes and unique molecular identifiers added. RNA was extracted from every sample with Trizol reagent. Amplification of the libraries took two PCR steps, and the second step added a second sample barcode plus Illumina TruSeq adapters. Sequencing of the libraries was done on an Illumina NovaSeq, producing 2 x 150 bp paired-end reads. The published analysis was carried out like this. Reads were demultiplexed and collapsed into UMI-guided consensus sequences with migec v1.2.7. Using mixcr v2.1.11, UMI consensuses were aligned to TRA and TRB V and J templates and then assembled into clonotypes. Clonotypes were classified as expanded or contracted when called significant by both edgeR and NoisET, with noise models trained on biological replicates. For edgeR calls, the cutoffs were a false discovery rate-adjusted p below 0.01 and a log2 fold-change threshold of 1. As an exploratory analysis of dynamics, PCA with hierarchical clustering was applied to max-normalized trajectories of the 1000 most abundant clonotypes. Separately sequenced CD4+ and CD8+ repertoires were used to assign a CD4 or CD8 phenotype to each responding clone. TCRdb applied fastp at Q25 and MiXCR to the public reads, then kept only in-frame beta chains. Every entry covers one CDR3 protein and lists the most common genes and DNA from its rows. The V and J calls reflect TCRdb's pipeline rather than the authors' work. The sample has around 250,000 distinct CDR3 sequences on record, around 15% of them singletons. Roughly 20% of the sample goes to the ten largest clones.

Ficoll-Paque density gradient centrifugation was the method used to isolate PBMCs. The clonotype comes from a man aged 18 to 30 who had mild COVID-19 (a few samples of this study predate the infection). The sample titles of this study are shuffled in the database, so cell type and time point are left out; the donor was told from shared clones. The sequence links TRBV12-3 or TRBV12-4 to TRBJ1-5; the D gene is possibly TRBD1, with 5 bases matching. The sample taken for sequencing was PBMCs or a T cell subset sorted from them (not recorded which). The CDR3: CASSLFGASNQPQHF. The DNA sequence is TGTGCCAGCAGTTTATTCGGGGCCAGCAATCAGCCCCAGCATTTT.